This T cell receptor beta chain was sequenced for a study of T cell responses to AZD1222 COVID-19 vaccine. This clone was recorded only once. Repertoires were generated with immunoSEQ multiplex PCR, while TCRdb's copy carries only in-frame clones and drops some. This table holds 170,000 or so clones, approximately 93% found once. Germline V CDR1 and CDR2: SQVTM, ANQGSEA. Trimming left V 3 bases short and J 4 bases short, with 10 bases between. The CDR3 sequence is 13 residues long. The source is an adult in good health. V and J are TRBV29-1 and TRBJ1-5, with D perhaps TRBD1 (5 bases). The source was peripheral blood, collected on day 0 of AZD1222 vaccination. The CDR3 nucleotides read TGCAGCGTTGAGTCAGGGAGGAATCAGCCCCAGCATTTT. This encodes CSVESGRNQPQHF.